This T cell receptor (beta chain) was captured by sequencing in a study of T cell responses to AZD1222 COVID-19 vaccine. The data were produced by immunoSEQ multiplex PCR, yet TCRdb's version contains in-frame clones alone and is incomplete. The data contain around 110,000 clones, roughly 90% of them singletons. With 1 base removed from V and 1 base from J, the gap between germline ends came to 12 bases. This CDR3 region has 16 residues. Germline V gives CDR1 SGHKS, CDR2 YYEKEE (reference sequence). The source material was peripheral blood, sampled on day 0 of AZD1222 vaccination. This TCR derives from an adult in good health. This chain links TRBV5-5 with TRBJ2-4; no definite D call. As DNA, the CDR3 is TGTGCCAGCAGCTTGAGTCCAATCGCGGCCAAAAACATTCAGTACTTC. It translates to CASSLSPIAAKNIQYF. The full variable domain, rest sourced from reference TRBV5-5 and TRBJ2-4, is DAGVTQSPTHLIKTRGQQVTLRCSPISGHKSVSWYQQVLGQGPQFIFQYYEKEERGRGNFPDRFSARQFPNYSSELNVNALLLGDSALYLCASSLSPIAAKNIQYFGAGTRLSVL.